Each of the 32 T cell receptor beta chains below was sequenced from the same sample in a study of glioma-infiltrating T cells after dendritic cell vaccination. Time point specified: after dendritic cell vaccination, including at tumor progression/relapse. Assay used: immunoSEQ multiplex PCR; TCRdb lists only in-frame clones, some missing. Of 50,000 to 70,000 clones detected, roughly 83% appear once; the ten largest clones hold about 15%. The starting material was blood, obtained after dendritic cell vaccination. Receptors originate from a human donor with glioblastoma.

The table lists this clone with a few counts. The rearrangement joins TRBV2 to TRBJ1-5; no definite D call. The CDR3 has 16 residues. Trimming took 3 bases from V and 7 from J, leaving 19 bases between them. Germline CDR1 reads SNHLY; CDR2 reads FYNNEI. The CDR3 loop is CASSDPGMLVRQPQHF. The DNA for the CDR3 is TGTGCCAGCAGTGACCCGGGGATGCTGGTCCGCCAGCCCCAGCATTTT.

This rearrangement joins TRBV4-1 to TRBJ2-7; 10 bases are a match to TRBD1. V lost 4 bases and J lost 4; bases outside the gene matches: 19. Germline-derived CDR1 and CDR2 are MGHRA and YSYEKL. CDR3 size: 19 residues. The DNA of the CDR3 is TGCGCCAGCAGCCGGAGGACCCCGTCGACCGGGACAGGGGAGTACGAGCAGTACTTC. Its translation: CASSRRTPSTGTGEYEQYF.

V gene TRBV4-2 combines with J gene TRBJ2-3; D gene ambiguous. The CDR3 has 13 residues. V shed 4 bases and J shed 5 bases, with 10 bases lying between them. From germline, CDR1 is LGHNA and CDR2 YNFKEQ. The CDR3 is CASSPYRGDTQYF. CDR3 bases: TGTGCCAGCAGCCCATACCGAGGAGATACGCAGTATTTT.

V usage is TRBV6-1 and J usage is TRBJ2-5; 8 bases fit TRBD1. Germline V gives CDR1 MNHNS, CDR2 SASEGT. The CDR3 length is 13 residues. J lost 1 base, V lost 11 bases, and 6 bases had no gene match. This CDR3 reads CAVKDRVQETQYF. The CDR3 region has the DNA TGTGCCGTTAAGGACAGGGTCCAAGAGACCCAGTACTTC.

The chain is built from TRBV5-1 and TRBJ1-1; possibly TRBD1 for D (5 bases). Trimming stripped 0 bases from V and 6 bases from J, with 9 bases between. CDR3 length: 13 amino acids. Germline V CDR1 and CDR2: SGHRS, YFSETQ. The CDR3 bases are TGCGCCAGCAGCTTGGGGGGCGCCTCTGAAGCTTTCTTT. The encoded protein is CASSLGGASEAFF.

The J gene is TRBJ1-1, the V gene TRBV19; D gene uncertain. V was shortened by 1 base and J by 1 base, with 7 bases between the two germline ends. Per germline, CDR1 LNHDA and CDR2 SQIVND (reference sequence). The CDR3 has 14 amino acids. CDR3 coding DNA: TGTGCCAGTAGTATAGTCCAAGCGAACACTGAAGCTTTCTTT. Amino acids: CASSIVQANTEAFF.

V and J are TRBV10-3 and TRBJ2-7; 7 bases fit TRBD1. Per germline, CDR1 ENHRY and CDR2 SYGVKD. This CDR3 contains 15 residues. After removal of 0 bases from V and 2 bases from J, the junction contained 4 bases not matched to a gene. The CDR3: CAISESTGQTYEQYF. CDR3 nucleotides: TGTGCCATCAGTGAGTCGACGGGACAGACCTACGAGCAGTACTTC.

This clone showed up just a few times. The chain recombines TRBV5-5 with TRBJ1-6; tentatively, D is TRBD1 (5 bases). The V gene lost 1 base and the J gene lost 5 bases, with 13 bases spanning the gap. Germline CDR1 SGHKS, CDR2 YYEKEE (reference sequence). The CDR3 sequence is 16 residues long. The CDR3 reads CASSLRGQDNNSPLHF. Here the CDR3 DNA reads TGTGCCAGCAGCTTGAGGGGTCAAGACAATAATTCACCCCTCCACTTT.

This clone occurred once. The CDR3 DNA is TGCGCCAGCAGGGACAGCTTGGGGTACGAGCAGTACTTC. Encoded protein: CASRDSLGYEQYF. The chain recombines TRBV23-1 with TRBJ2-7, with D tentatively TRBD1 (6 bases). TRBV23-1 is sorted into the ORF group, with uncertain function. V lost 6 bases to trimming and J lost 4 bases, with 13 bases between them. CDR3 length equals 13 residues.

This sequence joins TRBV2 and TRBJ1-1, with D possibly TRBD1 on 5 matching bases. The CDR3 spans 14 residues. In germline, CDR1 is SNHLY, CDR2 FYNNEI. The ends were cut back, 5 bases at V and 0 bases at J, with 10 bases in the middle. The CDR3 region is CASSPDNLNTEAFF. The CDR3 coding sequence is TGTGCCAGCAGTCCGGACAACCTGAACACTGAAGCTTTCTTT.

In DNA form, the CDR3 reads TGTGCCAGCAGTTTATCCCCCGACGGACAGGGCCTCTACGAGCAGTACTTC. Translating it yields CASSLSPDGQGLYEQYF. The chain is built from TRBV27 and TRBJ2-7; TRBD1 agrees at 8 bases. The germline V gene encodes CDR1 MNHEY and CDR2 SMNVEV (reference sequence). J lost 3 bases, V lost 0 bases, and 10 bases had no gene match. This CDR3 comprises 17 residues.

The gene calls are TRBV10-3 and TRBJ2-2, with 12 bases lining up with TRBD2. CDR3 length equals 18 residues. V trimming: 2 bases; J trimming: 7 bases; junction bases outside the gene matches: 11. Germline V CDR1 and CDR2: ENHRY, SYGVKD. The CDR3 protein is CAISEIGLAGGQNGELFF. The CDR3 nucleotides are TGTGCCATCAGTGAGATCGGCCTAGCGGGGGGGCAGAACGGGGAGCTGTTTTTT.

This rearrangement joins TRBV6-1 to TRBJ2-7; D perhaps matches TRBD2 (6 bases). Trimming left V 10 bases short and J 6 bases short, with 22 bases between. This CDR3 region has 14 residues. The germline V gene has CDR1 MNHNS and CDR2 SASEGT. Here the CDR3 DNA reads TGTGCCACTCCCCTATGGGACTCTGGCGCCGAGCAGTACTTC. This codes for CATPLWDSGAEQYF.

The CDR3 reads CASFSGNTEAFF. The CDR3 nucleotides are TGTGCCAGCTTTAGTGGGAACACTGAAGCTTTCTTT. V usage is TRBV28 and J usage is TRBJ1-1, with unresolved D. The CDR3 sequence is 12 residues long. V was clipped by 8 bases and J by 1 base, with 8 bases between them. CDR1 and CDR2 (germline): MDHEN, SYDVKM.

The CDR3 here is CASSLRLAGTDTQYF. The CDR3 coding sequence is TGTGCCAGCAGTTTAAGACTAGCGGGGACAGATACGCAGTATTTT. J is TRBJ2-3 and V is TRBV27, with 11 bases that match TRBD2. In germline, CDR1 is MNHEY, CDR2 SMNVEV (reference sequence). The CDR3 is 15 residues long. After removal of 2 bases from V and 3 bases from J, the junction contained 1 base not matched to a gene.

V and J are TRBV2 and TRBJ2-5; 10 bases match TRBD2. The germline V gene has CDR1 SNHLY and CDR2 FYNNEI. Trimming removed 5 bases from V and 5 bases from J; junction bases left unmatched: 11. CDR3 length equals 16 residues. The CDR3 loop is CASSPSGGALGETQYF. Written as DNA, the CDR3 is TGTGCCAGCAGTCCAAGCGGGGGGGCCTTGGGTGAGACCCAGTACTTC. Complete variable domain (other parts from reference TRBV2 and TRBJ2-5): EPEVTQTPSHQVTQMGQEVILRCVPISNHLYFYWYRQILGQKVEFLVSFYNNEISEKSEIFDDQFSVERPDGSNFTLKIRSTKLEDSAMYFCASSPSGGALGETQYFGPGTRLLVL.

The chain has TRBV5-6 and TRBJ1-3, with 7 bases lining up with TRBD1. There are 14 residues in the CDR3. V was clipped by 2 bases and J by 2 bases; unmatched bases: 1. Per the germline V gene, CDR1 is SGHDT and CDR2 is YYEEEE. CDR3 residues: CASSFDRAGNTIYF. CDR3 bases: TGTGCCAGCAGCTTTGACAGGGCTGGAAACACCATATATTTT.

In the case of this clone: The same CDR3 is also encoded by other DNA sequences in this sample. The CDR3 DNA is TGCGCCAGCAGCCAGGGACTAGCGGGGGGGCCCGAGACCCAGTACTTC. This encodes CASSQGLAGGPETQYF. The chain uses TRBV4-3 and TRBJ2-5, with TRBD2 matching over 16 bases. The V gene's germline CDR1 is LGHNA and CDR2 YSLEER. The length of the CDR3 is 16 residues. V shed 3 bases and J 5 bases; nucleotides not matched to a gene: 3.

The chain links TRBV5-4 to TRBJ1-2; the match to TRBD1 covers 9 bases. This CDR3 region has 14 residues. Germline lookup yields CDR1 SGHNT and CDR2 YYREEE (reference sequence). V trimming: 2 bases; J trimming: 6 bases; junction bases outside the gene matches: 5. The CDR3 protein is CASSFSDRGHGYTF. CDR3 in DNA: TGTGCCAGCAGCTTTTCGGACAGGGGCCATGGCTACACCTTC.

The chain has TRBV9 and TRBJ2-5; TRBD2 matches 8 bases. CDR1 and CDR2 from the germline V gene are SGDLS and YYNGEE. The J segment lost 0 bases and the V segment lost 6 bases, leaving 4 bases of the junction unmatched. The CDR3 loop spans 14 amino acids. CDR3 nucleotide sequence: TGTGCCAGCAATAAGCGGGGGAACCAAGAGACCCAGTACTTC. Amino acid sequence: CASNKRGNQETQYF. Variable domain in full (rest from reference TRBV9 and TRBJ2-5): DSGVTQTPKHLITATGQRVTLRCSPRSGDLSVYWYQQSLDQGLQFLIQYYNGEERAKGNILERFSAQQFPDLHSELNLSSLELGDSALYFCASNKRGNQETQYFGPGTRLLVL.

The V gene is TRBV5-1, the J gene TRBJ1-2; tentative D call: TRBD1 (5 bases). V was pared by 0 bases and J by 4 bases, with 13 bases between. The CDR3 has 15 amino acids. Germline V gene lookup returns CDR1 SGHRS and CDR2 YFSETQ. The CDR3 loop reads CASSLDPGVLYGYTF. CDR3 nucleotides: TGCGCCAGCAGCTTGGATCCGGGGGTGCTCTATGGCTACACCTTC.

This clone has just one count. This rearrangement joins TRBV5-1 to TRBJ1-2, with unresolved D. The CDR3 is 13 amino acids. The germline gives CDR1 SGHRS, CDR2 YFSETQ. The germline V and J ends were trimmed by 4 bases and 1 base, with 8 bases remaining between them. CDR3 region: CASSQTFNYGYTF. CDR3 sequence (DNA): TGCGCCAGCAGCCAGACATTTAACTATGGCTACACCTTC.

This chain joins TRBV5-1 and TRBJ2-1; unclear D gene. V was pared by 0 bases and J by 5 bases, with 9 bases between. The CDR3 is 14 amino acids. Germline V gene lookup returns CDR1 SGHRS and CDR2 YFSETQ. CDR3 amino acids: CASSLGSRDNEQFF. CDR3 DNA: TGCGCCAGCAGCTTGGGGAGTAGAGACAATGAGCAGTTCTTC.

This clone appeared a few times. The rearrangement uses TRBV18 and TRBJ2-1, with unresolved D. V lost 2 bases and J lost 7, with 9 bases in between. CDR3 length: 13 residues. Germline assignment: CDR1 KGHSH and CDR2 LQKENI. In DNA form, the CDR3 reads TGTGCCAGCTCACCAGGCCCAGTTAATGAGCAGTTCTTC. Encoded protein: CASSPGPVNEQFF.

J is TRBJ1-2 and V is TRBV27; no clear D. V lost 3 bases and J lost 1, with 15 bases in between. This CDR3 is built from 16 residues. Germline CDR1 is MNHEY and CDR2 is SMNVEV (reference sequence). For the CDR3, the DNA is TGTGCCAGCAGTTTTAGGTGGGCAGCAATTAACTATGGCTACACCTTC. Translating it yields CASSFRWAAINYGYTF.

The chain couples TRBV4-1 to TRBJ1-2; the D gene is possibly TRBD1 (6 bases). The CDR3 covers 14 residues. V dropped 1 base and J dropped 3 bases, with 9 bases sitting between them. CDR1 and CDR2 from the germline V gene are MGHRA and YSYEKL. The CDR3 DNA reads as TGCGCCAGCAGCCAAGGGGCAGGGGACTATGGCTACACCTTC. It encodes CASSQGAGDYGYTF.

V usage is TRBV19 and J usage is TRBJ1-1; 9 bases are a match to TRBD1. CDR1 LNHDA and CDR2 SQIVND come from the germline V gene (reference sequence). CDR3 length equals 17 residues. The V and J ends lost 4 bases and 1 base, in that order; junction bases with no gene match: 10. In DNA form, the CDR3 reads TGTGCCAGTAGTAGACCGGGACAGGGACTCCCGAACACTGAAGCTTTCTTT. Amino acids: CASSRPGQGLPNTEAFF.

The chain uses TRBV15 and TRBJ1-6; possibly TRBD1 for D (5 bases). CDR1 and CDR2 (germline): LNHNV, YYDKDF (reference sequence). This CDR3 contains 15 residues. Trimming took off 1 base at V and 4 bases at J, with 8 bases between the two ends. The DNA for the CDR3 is TGTGCCACCAGCAGAGGATCAGGGTATAATTCACCCCTCCACTTT. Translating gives CATSRGSGYNSPLHF.

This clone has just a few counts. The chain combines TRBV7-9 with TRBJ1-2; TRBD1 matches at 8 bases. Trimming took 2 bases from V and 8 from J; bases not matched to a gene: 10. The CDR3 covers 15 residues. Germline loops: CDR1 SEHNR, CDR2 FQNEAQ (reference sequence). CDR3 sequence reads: CASSLRDRSYEGYTF. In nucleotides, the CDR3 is TGTGCCAGCAGCTTACGGGACAGGTCGTATGAAGGCTACACCTTC.

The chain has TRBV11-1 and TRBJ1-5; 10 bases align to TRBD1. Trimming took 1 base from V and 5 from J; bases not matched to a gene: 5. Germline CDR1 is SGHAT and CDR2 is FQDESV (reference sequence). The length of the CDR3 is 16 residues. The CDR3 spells CASSLGDRGSDQPQHF. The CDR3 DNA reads TGTGCCAGCAGCTTAGGGGACAGGGGATCGGATCAGCCCCAGCATTTT.

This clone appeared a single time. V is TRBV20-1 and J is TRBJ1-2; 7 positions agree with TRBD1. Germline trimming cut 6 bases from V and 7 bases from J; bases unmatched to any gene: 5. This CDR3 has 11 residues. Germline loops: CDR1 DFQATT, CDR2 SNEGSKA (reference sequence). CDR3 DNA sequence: TGCAGTGCCGTCGGGACAGTTGGCTACACCTTC. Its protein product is CSAVGTVGYTF.

CDR3 residues: CASSLTEGVGTEAFF. The DNA for the CDR3 is TGTGCCAGCAGCTTGACAGAAGGCGTCGGCACTGAAGCTTTCTTT. This chain links TRBV11-2 with TRBJ1-1; tentatively, D is TRBD1 (5 bases). V was trimmed by 3 bases and J by 4 bases, leaving 15 bases between them. CDR3 length equals 15 residues. From germline, CDR1 is SGHAT and CDR2 FQNNGV. Variable domain in full (rest from reference TRBV11-2 and TRBJ1-1): EAGVAQSPRYKIIEKRQSVAFWCNPISGHATLYWYQQILGQGPKLLIQFQNNGVVDDSQLPKDRFSAERLKGVDSTLKIQPAKLEDSAVYLCASSLTEGVGTEAFFGQGTRLTVV.